Each of the 15 T cell receptor beta chains below was sequenced from the same sample in a study of blood T cell repertoires in COVID-19. Assay used: immunoSEQ multiplex PCR; TCRdb lists only in-frame clones, some missing. The sample includes roughly 350,000 clones, less than 85% of them seen just once. Sequencing used peripheral blood. These receptors were collected from a woman between 18 and 29 years old with acute or convalescent COVID-19.

The V call is TRBV6-5, the J call TRBJ1-1, with D perhaps matching TRBD1 (5 bases). This CDR3 region has 15 residues. The ends were cut back, 2 bases at V and 4 bases at J, with 14 bases in the middle. Germline V CDR1 and CDR2: MNHEY, SVGAGI. The chain's CDR3 is CASSYAGAEGTEAFF. In nucleotides, the CDR3 is TGTGCCAGCAGTTACGCCGGGGCGGAGGGCACTGAAGCTTTCTTT.

The chain joins TRBV5-6 to TRBJ1-4; 7 bases line up with TRBD1. The CDR3 is 15 residues long. The V gene end was trimmed by 4 bases and the J gene end by 7 bases; junction bases not matched to a gene: 10. Per the germline V gene, CDR1 is SGHDT and CDR2 is YYEEEE. Here the CDR3 reads CASSDSGGFFEKLFF. Written as DNA, the CDR3 is TGTGCCAGCAGCGACTCAGGGGGTTTTTTTGAAAAACTGTTTTTT.

This clone was counted a few times. The gene calls are TRBV5-6 and TRBJ1-3; D ambiguous. From germline, CDR1 is SGHDT and CDR2 YYEEEE. The V and J ends lost 3 bases and 0 bases respectively, with 10 bases between them. The CDR3 has 15 amino acids. Written as DNA, the CDR3 is TGTGCCAGCAGCTCCCCTGACACCTCTGGAAACACCATATATTTT. It codes for CASSSPDTSGNTIYF.

This sequence joins TRBV2 and TRBJ2-6; the match to TRBD1 covers 12 bases. Trimming took 7 bases from V and 2 from J; bases not matched to a gene: 6. Germline V gene lookup returns CDR1 SNHLY and CDR2 FYNNEI. This CDR3 is 17 amino acids long. The CDR3 DNA reads as TGTGCCAGCATTCCGGGACAGGGGGCCCCTGGGGCCAACGTCCTGACTTTC. Translating gives CASIPGQGAPGANVLTF.

This sequence joins TRBV13 and TRBJ2-3; 7 positions agree with TRBD2. Trimming at V came to 5 bases and at J to 4 bases, leaving 9 bases not matched to a gene. Per germline, CDR1 PRHDT and CDR2 FYEKMQ (reference sequence). The CDR3 length is 15 residues. The CDR3 sequence: CASSLVGGSSDTQYF. As DNA, the CDR3 is TGTGCCAGCAGCCTCGTCGGGGGGAGCTCAGATACGCAGTATTTT.

The chain has TRBV18 and TRBJ1-5; TRBD1 might be the D (5 bases). Germline CDR1 and CDR2: KGHSH and LQKENI. The CDR3 totals 12 residues. V dropped 11 bases and J dropped 1 base, with 9 bases sitting between them. CDR3 in amino acids: CACGGSNQPQHF. Here the CDR3 DNA reads TGTGCCTGTGGGGGGAGCAATCAGCCCCAGCATTTT.

The V gene is TRBV28, the J gene TRBJ1-2; D gene unclear. This CDR3 region has 17 residues. The ends were cut back, 5 bases at V and 3 bases at J, with 22 bases in the middle. CDR1 and CDR2 from the germline V gene are MDHEN and SYDVKM. The DNA for the CDR3 is TGTGCCAGCAGTACTACTCGTGGAGTTAAGAACCACTATGGCTACACCTTC. Protein sequence: CASSTTRGVKNHYGYTF.

The chain links TRBV7-9 to TRBJ2-5; TRBD1 might be the D (6 bases). Germline V lookup: CDR1 SEHNR, CDR2 FQNEAQ (reference sequence). CDR3 length equals 14 residues. Trimming cost V 10 bases and J 9 bases, with 24 bases left between them. CDR3 residues: CAISGEGALVAQYF. In DNA form, the CDR3 reads TGTGCCATTTCAGGGGAAGGGGCCCTCGTAGCCCAGTACTTC.

The chain carries TRBV28 and TRBJ2-7; 11 positions match TRBD1. Per the germline V gene, CDR1 is MDHEN and CDR2 is SYDVKM. V lost 4 bases and J lost 3; bases outside the gene matches: 5. CDR3 length equals 15 residues. For the CDR3, the DNA is TGTGCCAGCAGTTCCGGGACAGGGGGTATCTACGAGCAGTACTTC. Its protein is CASSSGTGGIYEQYF.

The genes are TRBV5-6 and TRBJ2-3; 9 bases align to TRBD2. CDR3 length: 15 amino acids. V lost 4 bases, J lost 2 bases, and 5 bases stayed unmatched. Per the germline V gene, CDR1 is SGHDT and CDR2 is YYEEEE. The CDR3 sequence: CASSVTSGTTDTQYF. Written as DNA, the CDR3 is TGTGCCAGCAGCGTGACTAGCGGCACCACAGATACGCAGTATTTT.

This chain uses TRBV7-2 with TRBJ2-2; 9 positions match TRBD2. This CDR3 is 19 amino acids long. The V gene end was trimmed by 1 base and the J gene end by 7 bases; junction bases not matched to a gene: 16. The V gene's germline CDR1 is SGHTA and CDR2 FQGNSA. CDR3 DNA sequence: TGTGCCAGCAGCTTAGTTGGTTCTCGCGGGGGGGCATCGATCGGGGAGCTGTTTTTT. Residues: CASSLVGSRGGASIGELFF.

The V gene is TRBV6-5, the J gene TRBJ1-2, with D possibly TRBD1 on 5 matching bases. Germline V lookup: CDR1 MNHEY, CDR2 SVGAGI. This CDR3 comprises 14 residues. V shed 6 bases and J shed 4 bases, with 15 bases lying between them. CDR3 residues: CASSREGKLYGYTF. CDR3 nucleotides: TGTGCCAGCAGCAGGGAAGGCAAGCTCTATGGCTACACCTTC.

This clone has just a few counts. The chain carries TRBV9 and TRBJ1-1, with D hard to call. Germline loops: CDR1 SGDLS, CDR2 YYNGEE. V was shortened by 4 bases and J by 1 base, with 14 bases between the two germline ends. The CDR3 loop spans 15 amino acids. The DNA for the CDR3 is TGTGCCAGCAGCCCCTTAACCCAGGCGAACACTGAAGCTTTCTTT. This codes for CASSPLTQANTEAFF. Full variable domain (rest looked up from reference TRBV9 and TRBJ1-1): DSGVTQTPKHLITATGQRVTLRCSPRSGDLSVYWYQQSLDQGLQFLIQYYNGEERAKGNILERFSAQQFPDLHSELNLSSLELGDSALYFCASSPLTQANTEAFFGQGTRLTVV.

This clone was seen only once. V and J are TRBV24-1 and TRBJ2-3; a weak D match, TRBD1 (6 bases). The CDR3 loop spans 16 amino acids. Germline values: CDR1 KGHDR, CDR2 SFDVKD. Trimming cost V 3 bases and J 3 bases, with 15 bases left between them. DNA of the CDR3: TGTGCCACCAGTGATCATGGACAGTTAGGGACAGATACGCAGTATTTT. Amino acids: CATSDHGQLGTDTQYF.

The genes are TRBV3-1 (or the pseudogene TRBV3-2) and TRBJ2-1; possibly TRBD1 for D (6 bases). V lost 5 bases, J lost 9 bases, and 14 bases lay in between. From germline, CDR1 is LGHDT and CDR2 YNNKEL (reference sequence). This CDR3 has 13 amino acids. CDR3 sequence: CASSSVRGSEQFF. CDR3 nucleotides: TGTGCCAGCAGCTCGGTCAGGGGAAGTGAGCAGTTCTTC.